These 26 T cell receptor beta chains originate from one sample sequenced in a study of TIL therapy for anti-PD-1-resistant metastatic lung cancer. Noted time point: pre-treatment sample, taken before nivolumab and TIL therapy. The libraries were made with immunoSEQ v3. Some clones are missing from TCRdb's copy, which holds only in-frame ones; the method was immunoSEQ multiplex PCR. Of about 44,000 clones detected, around three quarters appear once; the ten largest clones hold roughly 16%. Here the sequenced sample was blood, taken at baseline. The origin of the receptors is a man between 65 and 79 years old with non-small cell lung cancer.

The CDR3 DNA sequence: TGTGCCAGCAGTGTTGGCACGTCCGAGCAGTACTTC. Translating it yields CASSVGTSEQYF. The rearrangement links TRBV6-5 to TRBJ2-7; no clear D gene. Per germline, CDR1 MNHEY and CDR2 SVGAGI. The length of the CDR3 is 12 residues. Trimming pared 5 bases from V and 6 bases from J, leaving 11 bases between.

The V and J genes are TRBV7-9 and TRBJ2-1; TRBD2 agrees at 9 bases. The CDR3 runs to 15 residues. Germline trimming cut 1 base from V and 4 bases from J; bases unmatched to any gene: 2. Looked up from germline, CDR1 is SEHNR and CDR2 is FQNEAQ (reference sequence). CDR3 residues: CASSLGLAGYNEQFF. CDR3 in DNA: TGTGCCAGCAGCTTAGGGCTAGCGGGGTACAATGAGCAGTTCTTC.

This clone appeared a single time. The rearrangement joins TRBV5-1 to TRBJ2-5; tentative D call: TRBD1 (5 bases). There are 16 residues in the CDR3. CDR1 SGHRS and CDR2 YFSETQ come from the germline V gene. V was trimmed by 0 bases and J by 5 bases, leaving 17 bases between them. The CDR3 DNA reads as TGCGCCAGCAGCTTGGGGACATTGCAATCAAAGGAGACCCAGTACTTC. Protein product: CASSLGTLQSKETQYF.

The genes are TRBV7-2 and TRBJ1-4; unclear D gene. The V and J ends lost 5 bases and 4 bases respectively, with 14 bases between them. CDR3 size: 15 residues. From germline, CDR1 is SGHTA and CDR2 FQGNSA. CDR3 sequence reads: CASSSRVSYNEKLFF. Written as DNA, the CDR3 is TGTGCCAGCAGCAGTAGAGTATCCTATAATGAAAAACTGTTTTTT.

This clone occurred many times. This chain uses TRBV7-9 with TRBJ2-1; D might be TRBD1 or TRBD2, each matching 5 bases. Germline-derived CDR1 and CDR2 are SEHNR and FQNEAQ (reference sequence). V lost 3 bases and J 14 bases, leaving 29 bases between the germline ends. The CDR3 spans 17 residues. The CDR3 region is CASSFAPGPPGQRGKFF. For the CDR3, the DNA is TGTGCCAGCAGCTTCGCCCCGGGCCCTCCCGGGCAGAGGGGAAAGTTCTTC.

The chain recombines TRBV14 with TRBJ2-2, with 13 bases identical to TRBD2. Germline-derived CDR1 and CDR2 are SGHDN and FVKESK. The CDR3 is 17 residues long. J gave up 1 base and V 3 bases, and 2 bases lay outside the gene matches. The DNA for the CDR3 is TGTGCCAGCAGCCACTGGACTAGCGGGAGGAACACCGGGGAGCTGTTTTTT. Translation: CASSHWTSGRNTGELFF.

The chain joins TRBV5-1 to TRBJ1-5; D call uncertain. CDR1 is SGHRS, CDR2 YFSETQ, per germline. V lost 0 bases, J lost 4 bases, and 5 bases lay in between. This CDR3 region has 13 residues. CDR3 sequence (DNA): TGCGCCAGCAGCTTGGCCCAAAATCAGCCCCAGCATTTT. This encodes CASSLAQNQPQHF. The whole variable domain, remainder taken from reference TRBV5-1 and TRBJ1-5, is KAGVTQTPRYLIKTRGQQVTLSCSPISGHRSVSWYQQTPGQGLQFLFEYFSETQRNKGNFPGRFSGRQFSNSRSEMNVSTLELGDSALYLCASSLAQNQPQHFGDGTRLSIL.

The V call is TRBV5-1, the J call TRBJ2-2; 8 bases line up with TRBD1. Germline CDR1 reads SGHRS; CDR2 reads YFSETQ. This CDR3 is built from 15 residues. The V gene end was trimmed by 4 bases and the J gene end by 2 bases; junction bases not matched to a gene: 4. CDR3 nucleotides: TGCGCCAGCAGCACCGGACAGGGCAACACCGGGGAGCTGTTTTTT. Its protein is CASSTGQGNTGELFF.

CDR3 bases: TGTGCCAGCAGCTTAGATAGGGGAGATCAGCCCCAGCATTTT. Protein: CASSLDRGDQPQHF. This rearrangement joins TRBV7-9 to TRBJ1-5, with D maybe TRBD1 (5 bases). The germline V and J ends were trimmed by 1 base and 5 bases, with 9 bases remaining between them. The length of the CDR3 is 14 residues. Germline CDR1 and CDR2: SEHNR and FQNEAQ (reference sequence).

J is TRBJ1-1 and V is TRBV28; 7 nucleotides align to TRBD1. CDR1 and CDR2 from the germline V gene are MDHEN and SYDVKM. V lost 7 bases and J lost 10; bases outside the gene matches: 6. CDR3 size: 11 residues. The CDR3 bases are TGTGCCAGCACCGACAGGGTACGAGCTTTCTTT. It codes for CASTDRVRAFF.

This clone has only a few counts. This rearrangement joins TRBV4-1 to TRBJ1-5; 7 nucleotides align to TRBD1. This CDR3 is 18 amino acids long. CDR1 MGHRA and CDR2 YSYEKL come from the germline V gene. V dropped 0 bases and J dropped 4; count of bases not matched to a gene: 12. This CDR3 reads CASSQDPGQEGRNQPQHF. In DNA form, the CDR3 reads TGCGCCAGCAGCCAAGATCCCGGACAGGAGGGGCGAAATCAGCCCCAGCATTTT.

The rearrangement links TRBV7-9 to TRBJ2-7; 9 bases match TRBD1. V was pared by 1 base and J by 1 base, with 11 bases of the junction left unmatched. Germline V lookup: CDR1 SEHNR, CDR2 FQNEAQ (reference sequence). CDR3 length equals 18 residues. The CDR3 DNA follows: TGTGCCAGCAGCTTAGATGGGACAGGGAAAAAGAGATCCTACGAGCAGTACTTC. This codes for CASSLDGTGKKRSYEQYF.

This chain uses TRBV19 with TRBJ2-3, with TRBD2 matching over 7 bases. There are 16 residues in the CDR3. V shed 2 bases and J 2 bases; nucleotides not matched to a gene: 7. Germline V gene lookup returns CDR1 LNHDA and CDR2 SQIVND (reference sequence). CDR3 residues: CASSIWGGGTTDTQYF. The CDR3 nucleotides are TGTGCCAGTAGTATATGGGGCGGGGGAACCACAGATACGCAGTATTTT.

This chain uses TRBV4-3 with TRBJ2-7; no reliable D call. Germline V CDR1 and CDR2: LGHNA, YSLEER. The CDR3 covers 15 residues. Trimming stripped 2 bases from V and 0 bases from J, with 11 bases between. The CDR3 loop is CASSQRPGASYEQYF. DNA of the CDR3: TGCGCCAGCAGCCAACGACCAGGAGCCTCCTACGAGCAGTACTTC.

This rearrangement joins TRBV13 to TRBJ2-7; possibly TRBD1 for D (6 bases). The germline V gene has CDR1 PRHDT and CDR2 FYEKMQ (reference sequence). There are 16 residues in the CDR3. V gave up 5 bases and J gave up 3 bases, with 20 bases separating them. The CDR3: CASSPPRDTEHYEQYF. The CDR3 nucleotides are TGTGCCAGCAGCCCACCACGGGACACCGAGCACTACGAGCAGTACTTC. The entire variable domain, with the rest obtained from reference TRBV13 and TRBJ2-7, is as follows: AAGVIQSPRHLIKEKRETATLKCYPIPRHDTVYWYQQGPGQDPQFLISFYEKMQSDKGSIPDRFSAQQFSDYHSELNMSSLELGDSALYFCASSPPRDTEHYEQYFGPGTRLTVT.

The chain uses TRBV7-2 and TRBJ1-6; 7 bases are a match to TRBD1. The CDR3 runs 15 residues. Germline values: CDR1 SGHTA, CDR2 FQGNSA. V lost 5 bases to trimming and J lost 5 bases; unmatched junction nucleotides: 6. The CDR3 spells CASSRGTVNNSPLHF. The DNA of the CDR3 is TGTGCCAGCAGCCGAGGGACAGTAAATAATTCACCCCTCCACTTT.

The chain is built from TRBV25-1 and TRBJ2-5, with TRBD1 matching 12 bases. V was clipped by 5 bases and J by 5 bases; unmatched bases: 6. The CDR3 runs to 15 residues. Germline CDR1 reads MGHDK; CDR2 reads SYGVNS. CDR3 loop: CASSTPGQGAETQYF. In nucleotides, the CDR3 is TGTGCCAGCAGTACTCCGGGACAGGGGGCGGAGACCCAGTACTTC.

This clone was observed a handful of times. For the CDR3, the DNA is TGTGCCAGCAGCTTGGGTGGGGGAAATGAGCAGTTCTTC. Protein sequence: CASSLGGGNEQFF. This chain joins TRBV7-9 and TRBJ2-1; D may be TRBD1 or TRBD2 (5 bases each). Trimming pared 3 bases from V and 7 bases from J, leaving 10 bases between. This CDR3 is 13 amino acids long. Germline lookup yields CDR1 SEHNR and CDR2 FQNEAQ (reference sequence).

This chain uses TRBV11-2 with TRBJ2-5; D is possibly TRBD1 (6 bases). The CDR3 sequence is 14 residues long. Between the trimmed V and J ends, which lost 5 bases and 4 bases, there was a span of 14 bases. The germline V gene has CDR1 SGHAT and CDR2 FQNNGV. CDR3 sequence: CASSETQGIETQYF. Written as DNA, the CDR3 is TGTGCCAGCAGCGAAACACAGGGTATAGAGACCCAGTACTTC.

The rearrangement links TRBV28 to TRBJ1-1, with D unresolved. Trimming stripped 7 bases from V and 4 bases from J, with 13 bases between. The CDR3 spans 13 residues. The germline CDR1 and CDR2 sequences are MDHEN and SYDVKM. CDR3 nucleotide sequence: TGTGCCAGCACCGAGGTCCCCATCACTGAAGCTTTCTTT. Translated, it gives CASTEVPITEAFF.

The CDR3 DNA follows: TGTGCCAGCACCCGTACCGGGACTAGTTACAATGAGCAGTTCTTC. It encodes CASTRTGTSYNEQFF. This chain joins TRBV6-5 and TRBJ2-1; 8 bases are shared with TRBD2. The J segment lost 4 bases and the V segment lost 7 bases, leaving 9 bases of the junction unmatched. Germline CDR1 MNHEY, CDR2 SVGAGI. The length of the CDR3 is 15 residues.

V gene TRBV11-2 combines with J gene TRBJ2-7; D may correspond to TRBD1 or TRBD2 (7 bases each). Looked up from germline, CDR1 is SGHAT and CDR2 is FQNNGV. The CDR3 length is 16 residues. Trimming pared 1 base from V and 3 bases from J, leaving 16 bases between. The CDR3 loop is CASSLGVGRGGYEQYF. The CDR3, as DNA: TGTGCCAGCAGCTTAGGAGTGGGCAGGGGGGGCTACGAGCAGTACTTC. Full variable domain (rest looked up from reference TRBV11-2 and TRBJ2-7): EAGVAQSPRYKIIEKRQSVAFWCNPISGHATLYWYQQILGQGPKLLIQFQNNGVVDDSQLPKDRFSAERLKGVDSTLKIQPAKLEDSAVYLCASSLGVGRGGYEQYFGPGTRLTVT.

This sequence joins TRBV28 and TRBJ1-4, with D tentatively TRBD1 (5 bases). The germline V gene has CDR1 MDHEN and CDR2 SYDVKM. V dropped 5 bases and J dropped 4 bases, with 11 bases sitting between them. This CDR3 has 14 residues. Here the CDR3 reads CASSLQGLNEKLFF. The CDR3, as DNA: TGTGCCAGCAGTCTCCAGGGCCTTAATGAAAAACTGTTTTTT. Filled out from reference TRBV28 and TRBJ1-4, the complete variable domain reads DVKVTQSSRYLVKRTGEKVFLECVQDMDHENMFWYRQDPGLGLRLIYFSYDVKMKEKGDIPEGYSVSREKKERFSLILESASTNQTSMYLCASSLQGLNEKLFFGSGTQLSVL.

The chain joins TRBV19 to TRBJ1-2, with 10 bases matching TRBD1. The germline CDR1 and CDR2 sequences are LNHDA and SQIVND (reference sequence). The ends lost 6 bases at V and 7 bases at J; junction bases unmatched: 8. The CDR3 runs 14 residues. The CDR3 DNA is TGTGCCAGTAGCTTGACAGGGGGCAAAGCTGGCTACACCTTC. It codes for CASSLTGGKAGYTF. Together with reference TRBV19 and TRBJ1-2, the CDR3 gives the full variable domain: DGGITQSPKYLFRKEGQNVTLSCEQNLNHDAMYWYRQDPGQGLRLIYYSQIVNDFQKGDIAEGYSVSREKKESFPLTVTSAQKNPTAFYLCASSLTGGKAGYTFGSGTRLTVV.

V and J are TRBV5-4 and TRBJ2-2, with 10 bases that match TRBD1. After removal of 3 bases from V and 3 bases from J, the junction contained 5 bases not matched to a gene. Germline V gene sequence: CDR1 SGHNT, CDR2 YYREEE (reference sequence). The CDR3 consists of 16 residues. CDR3 DNA sequence: TGTGCCAGCAGCTCAGTGGGGACAGGGGACACCGGGGAGCTGTTTTTT. Its protein product is CASSSVGTGDTGELFF.

This sequence joins TRBV19 and TRBJ2-7; TRBD2 aligns across 13 bases. CDR1 and CDR2 (germline): LNHDA, SQIVND (reference sequence). The ends lost 4 bases at V and 4 bases at J; junction bases unmatched: 10. The CDR3 runs to 17 residues. This CDR3 is CASSTEPGLAGQYEQYF. CDR3 DNA: TGTGCCAGTAGTACCGAACCGGGACTAGCGGGACAATACGAGCAGTACTTC.